Shown below are 11 T cell receptor beta chains from a single sample sequenced in a study of CD8+ T cells in alopecia areata. Stated treatment: oral pan-JAK inhibitor, 5-10 mg twice daily. RNA, once extracted, was reverse transcribed into cDNA for use as the sequencing template. Only in-frame clones appear in the TCRdb table, and some are missing; sequencing was by immunoSEQ multiplex PCR. Of about 140,000 clones listed, around four fifths are singletons. This sample comprised CD8+ T cells sorted from blood, obtained at week 4, from a patient treated with tofacitinib. The source is a human donor with alopecia areata.

There are a few counts of this clone. Compared with germline, one end of the junction differs, possibly owing to a read error. The chain uses TRBV11-2 and TRBJ2-3; D may correspond to TRBD1 or TRBD2 (5 bases each). The CDR3 is 17 residues long. The V gene's germline CDR1 is SGHAT and CDR2 FQNNGV. CDR3 region: CSSSLGVALVTTDTQYF. The DNA for the CDR3 is TGTTCCAGCAGCTTAGGGGTGGCACTAGTAACCACAGATACGCAGTATTTT.

The gene calls are TRBV4-3 and TRBJ2-7, with D possibly matching TRBD2 (5 bases). Trimming stripped 1 base from V and 7 bases from J, with 11 bases between. This CDR3 is 13 amino acids long. Germline loops: CDR1 LGHNA, CDR2 YSLEER. CDR3 protein: CASSQGTEREQYF. The CDR3 DNA reads TGCGCCAGCAGCCAAGGGACGGAGCGGGAGCAGTACTTC.

The chain uses TRBV5-1 and TRBJ2-7; D might be TRBD1 (5 bases). Germline CDR1 SGHRS, CDR2 YFSETQ. V lost 2 bases to trimming and J lost 1 base, with 10 bases between them. The CDR3 covers 14 residues. The CDR3 DNA is TGCGCCAGCAGCTTATACAGGAATTCCTACGAGCAGTACTTC. Residues: CASSLYRNSYEQYF.

This clone is a singleton in its sample. The DNA for the CDR3 is TGTGCCAGCAGTTTATCGCGGGCCAGGGGCTCCTACGAGCAGTACTTC. Translated: CASSLSRARGSYEQYF. The chain is built from TRBV28 and TRBJ2-7; TRBD1 is a possible D gene (6 bases). The CDR3 is 16 residues long. CDR1 MDHEN and CDR2 SYDVKM come from the germline V gene. V was pared by 1 base and J by 0 bases, with 13 bases between. The variable domain in full, completed from reference TRBV28 and TRBJ2-7, reads DVKVTQSSRYLVKRTGEKVFLECVQDMDHENMFWYRQDPGLGLRLIYFSYDVKMKEKGDIPEGYSVSREKKERFSLILESASTNQTSMYLCASSLSRARGSYEQYFGPGTRLTVT.

This clone was seen a few times. The chain is built from TRBV19 and TRBJ1-1; perhaps TRBD1 as D (5 bases). The CDR3 extends over 14 amino acids. Trimming stripped 6 bases from V and 3 bases from J, with 14 bases between. Germline V gives CDR1 LNHDA, CDR2 SQIVND (reference sequence). The CDR3 nucleotides read TGTGCCAGTAGGCCACCAGGGTTGGACACTGAAGCTTTCTTT. It translates to CASRPPGLDTEAFF.

The gene calls are TRBV7-2 and TRBJ1-6; D remains unclear. Germline values: CDR1 SGHTA, CDR2 FQGNSA. The CDR3 loop spans 12 amino acids. Trimming took 2 bases from V and 9 from J, leaving 5 bases between them. The CDR3 coding sequence is TGTGCCAGCAGCTTACTGGGTTCACCCCTCCACTTT. Amino acids: CASSLLGSPLHF.

The chain carries TRBV15 and TRBJ2-2, with 11 bases aligning to TRBD1. V lost 3 bases and J lost 6; bases outside the gene matches: 3. Germline V CDR1 and CDR2: LNHNV, YYDKDF (reference sequence). This CDR3 contains 15 residues. CDR3 DNA sequence: TGTGCCACCAGCAGGGACAGGGGGCCCCCCGGGGAGCTGTTTTTT. It yields the protein CATSRDRGPPGELFF.

The rearrangement uses TRBV9 and TRBJ1-2, with TRBD1 matching over 7 bases. Germline V gives CDR1 SGDLS, CDR2 YYNGEE. V shed 0 bases and J 4 bases; nucleotides not matched to a gene: 6. There are 15 residues in the CDR3. The CDR3 region is CASSVVGQDAYGYTF. The CDR3 nucleotides read TGTGCCAGCAGCGTAGTCGGACAGGATGCCTATGGCTACACCTTC.

This clone appeared a single time. This sequence joins TRBV5-1 and TRBJ1-6; D gene unclear. The CDR3 contains 15 residues. The germline gives CDR1 SGHRS, CDR2 YFSETQ. V was pared by 3 bases and J by 6 bases, with 13 bases between. The DNA for the CDR3 is TGCGCCAGCAGCTCTGACCCCACGTCTAATTCACCCCTCCACTTT. Protein sequence: CASSSDPTSNSPLHF. The full variable domain, with the rest looked up from reference TRBV5-1 and TRBJ1-6, is KAGVTQTPRYLIKTRGQQVTLSCSPISGHRSVSWYQQTPGQGLQFLFEYFSETQRNKGNFPGRFSGRQFSNSRSEMNVSTLELGDSALYLCASSSDPTSNSPLHFGNGTRLTVT.

This chain uses TRBV7-9 with TRBJ2-1; D gene uncertain. CDR1 and CDR2 (germline): SEHNR, FQNEAQ (reference sequence). V was pared by 7 bases and J by 6 bases, with 7 bases between. The CDR3 is 11 residues long. CDR3 region: CASTLFNEQFF. As DNA, the CDR3 is TGTGCCAGCACCCTATTCAATGAGCAGTTCTTC.

The rearrangement links TRBV19 to TRBJ1-5, with D perhaps TRBD1 (5 bases). The CDR3 totals 14 residues. In germline, CDR1 is LNHDA, CDR2 SQIVND (reference sequence). Trimming left V 5 bases short and J 2 bases short, with 10 bases between. CDR3 amino acids: CASSRAGGNQPQHF. Here the CDR3 DNA reads TGTGCCAGTAGTCGGGCGGGGGGCAATCAGCCCCAGCATTTT.